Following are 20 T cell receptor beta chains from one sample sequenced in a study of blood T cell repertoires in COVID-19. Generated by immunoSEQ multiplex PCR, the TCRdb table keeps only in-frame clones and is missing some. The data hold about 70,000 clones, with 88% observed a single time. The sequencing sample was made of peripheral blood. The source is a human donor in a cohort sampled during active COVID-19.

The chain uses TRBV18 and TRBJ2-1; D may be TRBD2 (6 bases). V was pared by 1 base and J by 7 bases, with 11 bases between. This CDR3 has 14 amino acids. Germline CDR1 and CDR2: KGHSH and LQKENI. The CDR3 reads CASSPRGELNEQFF. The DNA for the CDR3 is TGTGCCAGCTCACCACGCGGGGAATTGAATGAGCAGTTCTTC.

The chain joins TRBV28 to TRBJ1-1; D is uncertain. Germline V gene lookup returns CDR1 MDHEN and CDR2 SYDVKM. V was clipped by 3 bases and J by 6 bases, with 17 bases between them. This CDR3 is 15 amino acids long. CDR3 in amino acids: CASSLEGGSGAEAFF. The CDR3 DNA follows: TGTGCCAGCAGTTTGGAGGGCGGGTCCGGCGCTGAAGCTTTCTTT.

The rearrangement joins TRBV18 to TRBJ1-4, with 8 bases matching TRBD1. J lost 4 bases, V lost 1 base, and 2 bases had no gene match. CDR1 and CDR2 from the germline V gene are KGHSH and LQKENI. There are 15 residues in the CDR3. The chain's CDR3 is CASSPRQGLNEKLFF. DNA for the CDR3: TGTGCCAGCTCACCACGACAGGGGCTTAATGAAAAACTGTTTTTT. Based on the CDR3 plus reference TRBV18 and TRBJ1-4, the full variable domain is NAGVMQNPRHLVRRRGQEARLRCSPMKGHSHVYWYRQLPEEGLKFMVYLQKENIIDESGMPKERFSAEFPKEGPSILRIQQVVRGDSAAYFCASSPRQGLNEKLFFGSGTQLSVL.

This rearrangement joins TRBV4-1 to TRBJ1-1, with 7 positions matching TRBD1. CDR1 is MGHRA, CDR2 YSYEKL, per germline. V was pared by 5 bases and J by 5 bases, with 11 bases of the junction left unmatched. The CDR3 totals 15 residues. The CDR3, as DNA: TGCGCCAGCAGCTCTACAGGGGTAACTCAGACTGAAGCTTTCTTT. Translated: CASSSTGVTQTEAFF.

This chain's CDR3 is CAPRQSAKNIQYF. The CDR3 region has the DNA TGTGCACCTCGACAGTCAGCCAAAAACATTCAGTACTTC. The chain is built from TRBV24-1 and TRBJ2-4, with D maybe TRBD1 (5 bases). The CDR3 spans 13 residues. The V gene's germline CDR1 is KGHDR and CDR2 SFDVKD.

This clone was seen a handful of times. The CDR3 region is CASSQGQGLLNSPLHF. CDR3 DNA sequence: TGTGCCAGCAGCCAAGGGCAGGGCCTCCTCAATTCACCCCTCCACTTT. V gene TRBV3-1 (or the pseudogene TRBV3-2) combines with J gene TRBJ1-6; a possible D gene is TRBD1 (5 bases). V was trimmed by 1 base and J by 7 bases, leaving 14 bases between them. The CDR3 is 16 residues long. CDR1 and CDR2 from the germline V gene are LGHDT and YNNKEL (reference sequence).

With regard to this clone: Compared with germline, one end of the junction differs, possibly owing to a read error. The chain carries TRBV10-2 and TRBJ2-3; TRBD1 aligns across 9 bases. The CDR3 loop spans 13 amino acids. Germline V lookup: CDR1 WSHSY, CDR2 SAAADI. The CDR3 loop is CASSNQRTGDTLF. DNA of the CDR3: TGCGCCAGCAGTAACCAAAGGACAGGGGACACCCTTTTT.

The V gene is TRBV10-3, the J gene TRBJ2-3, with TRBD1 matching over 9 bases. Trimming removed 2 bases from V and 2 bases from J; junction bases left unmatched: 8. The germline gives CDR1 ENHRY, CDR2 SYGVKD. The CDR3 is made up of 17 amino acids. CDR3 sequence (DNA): TGTGCCATCAGTGAGGGGACAGGGTCCCCCCTCACAGATACGCAGTATTTT. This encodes CAISEGTGSPLTDTQYF.

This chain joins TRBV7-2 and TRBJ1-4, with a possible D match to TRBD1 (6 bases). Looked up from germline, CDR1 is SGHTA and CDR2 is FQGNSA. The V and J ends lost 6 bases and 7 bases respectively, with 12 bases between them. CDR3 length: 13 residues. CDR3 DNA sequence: TGTGCCAGCAGTCACAGGGAAGGTGAAAAACTGTTTTTT. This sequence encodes CASSHREGEKLFF.

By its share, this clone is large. The CDR3: CASSLDQGYYTSGANVLTF. In DNA form, the CDR3 reads TGTGCCAGCAGCTTAGATCAGGGGTACTACACTTCTGGGGCCAACGTCCTGACTTTC. The gene calls are TRBV11-2 and TRBJ2-6, with D possibly TRBD1 on 6 matching bases. Trimming shortened V by 0 bases and J by 1 base, and 16 bases separated the two germline ends. CDR1 and CDR2 (germline): SGHAT, FQNNGV. The CDR3 totals 19 residues.

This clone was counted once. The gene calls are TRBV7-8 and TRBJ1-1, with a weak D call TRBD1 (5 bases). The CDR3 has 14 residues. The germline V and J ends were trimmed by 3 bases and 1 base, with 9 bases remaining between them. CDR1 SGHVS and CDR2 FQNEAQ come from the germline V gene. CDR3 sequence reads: CASSFSTANTEAFF. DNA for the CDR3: TGTGCCAGCAGCTTCTCGACAGCGAACACTGAAGCTTTCTTT.

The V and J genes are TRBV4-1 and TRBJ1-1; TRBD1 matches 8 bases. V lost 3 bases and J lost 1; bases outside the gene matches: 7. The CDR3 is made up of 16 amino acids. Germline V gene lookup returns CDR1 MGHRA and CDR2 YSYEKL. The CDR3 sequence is CASSHSPGTGNTEAFF. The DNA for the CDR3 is TGCGCCAGCAGCCACTCACCCGGGACAGGGAACACTGAAGCTTTCTTT.

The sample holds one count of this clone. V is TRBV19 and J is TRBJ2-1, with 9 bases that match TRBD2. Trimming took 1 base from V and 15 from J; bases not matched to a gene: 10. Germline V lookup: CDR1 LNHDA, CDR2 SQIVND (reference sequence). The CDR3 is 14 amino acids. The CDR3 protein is CASSIALAGRGAFF. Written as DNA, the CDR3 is TGTGCCAGTAGTATAGCCCTAGCGGGACGGGGGGCGTTCTTC.

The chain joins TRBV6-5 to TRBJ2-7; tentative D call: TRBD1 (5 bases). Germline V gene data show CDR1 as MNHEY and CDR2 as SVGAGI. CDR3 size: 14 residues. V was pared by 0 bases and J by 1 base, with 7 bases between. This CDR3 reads CASSYSGQSYEQYF. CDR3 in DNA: TGTGCCAGCAGTTACTCGGGGCAGTCCTACGAGCAGTACTTC.

CDR3 protein: CASSLTQDLNTEAFF. The CDR3 DNA follows: TGTGCCAGCTCCCTCACCCAGGATCTGAACACTGAAGCTTTCTTT. The chain combines TRBV6-5 with TRBJ1-1; D not resolved. The V gene lost 8 bases and the J gene lost 0 bases, with 16 bases spanning the gap. The germline V gene has CDR1 MNHEY and CDR2 SVGAGI. The CDR3 is 15 residues long.

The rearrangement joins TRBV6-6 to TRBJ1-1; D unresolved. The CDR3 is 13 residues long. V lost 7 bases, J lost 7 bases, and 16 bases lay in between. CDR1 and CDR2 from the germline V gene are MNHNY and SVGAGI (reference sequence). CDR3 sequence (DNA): TGTGCCAGCACTCTAAGGAGGTTGAGTGAAGCTTTCTTT. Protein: CASTLRRLSEAFF.

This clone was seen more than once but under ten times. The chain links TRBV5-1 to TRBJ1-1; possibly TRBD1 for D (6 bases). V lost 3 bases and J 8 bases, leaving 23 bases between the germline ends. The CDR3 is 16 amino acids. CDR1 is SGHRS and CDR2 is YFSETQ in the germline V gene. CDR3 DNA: TGCGCCAGCAGCTATTCACAGGGTTTGTTCCTCCGGGAAGCTTTCTTT. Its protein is CASSYSQGLFLREAFF.

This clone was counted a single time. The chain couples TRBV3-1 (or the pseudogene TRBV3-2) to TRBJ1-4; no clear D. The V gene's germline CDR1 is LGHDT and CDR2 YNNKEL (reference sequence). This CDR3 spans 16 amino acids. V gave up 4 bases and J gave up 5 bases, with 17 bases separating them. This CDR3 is CASSPTPAELNEKLFF. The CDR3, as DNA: TGTGCCAGCAGCCCCACGCCGGCAGAACTAAATGAAAAACTGTTTTTT.

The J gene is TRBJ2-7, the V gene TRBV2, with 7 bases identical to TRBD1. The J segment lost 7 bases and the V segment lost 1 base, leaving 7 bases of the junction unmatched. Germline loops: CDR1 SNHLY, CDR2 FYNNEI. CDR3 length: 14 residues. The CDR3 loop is CASSEETGAREQYF. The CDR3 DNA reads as TGTGCCAGCAGTGAAGAAACAGGGGCGCGAGAGCAGTACTTC.

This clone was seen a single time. This CDR3 reads CASSPDSLNTEAFF. Written as DNA, the CDR3 is TGTGCCAGCTCACCAGACAGTTTGAACACTGAAGCTTTCTTT. The J gene is TRBJ1-1, the V gene TRBV18; possibly TRBD1 for D (5 bases). The length of the CDR3 is 14 residues. The V and J ends lost 2 bases and 0 bases respectively, with 7 bases between them. Looked up from germline, CDR1 is KGHSH and CDR2 is LQKENI.